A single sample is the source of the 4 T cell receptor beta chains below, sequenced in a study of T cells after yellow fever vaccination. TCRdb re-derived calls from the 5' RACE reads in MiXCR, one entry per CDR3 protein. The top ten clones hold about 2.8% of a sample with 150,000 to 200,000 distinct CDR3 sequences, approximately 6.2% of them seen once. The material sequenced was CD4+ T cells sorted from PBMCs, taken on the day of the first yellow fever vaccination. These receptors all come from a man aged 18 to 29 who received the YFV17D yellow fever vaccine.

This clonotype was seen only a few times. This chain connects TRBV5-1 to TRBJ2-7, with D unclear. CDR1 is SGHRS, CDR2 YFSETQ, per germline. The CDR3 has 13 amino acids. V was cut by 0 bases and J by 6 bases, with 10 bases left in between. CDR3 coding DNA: TGCGCCAGCAGCTTGGGCCCCAATAGCGAGCAGTACTTC. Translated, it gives CASSLGPNSEQYF.

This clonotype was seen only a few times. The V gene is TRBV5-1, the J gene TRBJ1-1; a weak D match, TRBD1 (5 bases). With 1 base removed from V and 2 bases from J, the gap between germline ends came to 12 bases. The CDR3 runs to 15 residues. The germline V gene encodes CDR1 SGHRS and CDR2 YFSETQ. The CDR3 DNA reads TGCGCCAGCAGCTTGTTGGGGACCTTAAACACTGAAGCTTTCTTT. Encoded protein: CASSLLGTLNTEAFF.

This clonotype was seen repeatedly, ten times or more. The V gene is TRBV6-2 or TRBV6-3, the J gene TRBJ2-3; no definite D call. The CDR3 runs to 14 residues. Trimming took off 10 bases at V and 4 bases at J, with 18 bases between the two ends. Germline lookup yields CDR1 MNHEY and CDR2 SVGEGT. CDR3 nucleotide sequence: TGTGCCACTGACGGTTCGGATCGACCAGATACGCAGTATTTT. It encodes CATDGSDRPDTQYF.

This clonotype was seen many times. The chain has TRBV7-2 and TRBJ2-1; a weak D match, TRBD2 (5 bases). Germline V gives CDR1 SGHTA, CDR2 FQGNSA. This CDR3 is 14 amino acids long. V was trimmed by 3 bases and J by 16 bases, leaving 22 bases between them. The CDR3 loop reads CASSFVTEVEGVFF. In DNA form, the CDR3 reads TGTGCCAGCAGCTTTGTAACTGAGGTTGAGGGTGTTTTCTTC.